This is a list of T cell receptor beta chains from one sample in a study of cytomegalovirus exposure and HLA in healthy donors. Sequenced by immunoSEQ multiplex PCR; TCRdb stores in-frame clones only, minus some. The table includes around 120,000 clones, approximately 80% detected once. The sample taken for sequencing was PBMCs. The receptors stem from a human donor in good health. CDR3s include the opening cysteine and the closing phenylalanine or tryptophan. Fields, in order: J gene, clone size, V gene, D gene, CDR3 DNA, CDR3 protein. A D gene is named only where the DNA matches it firmly. The size field is filled for only some rows; it gives once, few, many or a size class.

TRBJ1-1 once TRBV9 . TGTGCCAGCAGCGTGACACCCGCGGGATATGGGGTGAACACTGAAGCTTTCTTT CASSVTPAGYGVNTEAFF
TRBJ1-5 . TRBV6-1 TRBD1 TGTGCCAGCAGTGCGGCCGGGACAGGGGGCAATCAGCCCCAGCATTTT CASSAAGTGGNQPQHF
TRBJ2-7 . TRBV6-5 . TGTGCCAGCAGTTTAACCGGGACACCCAACGAGCAGTACTTC CASSLTGTPNEQYF
TRBJ2-3 . TRBV18 TRBD2 TGTGCCAGCTCACCACTACCGGTAACTAGCGGTAATGGCACAGATACGCAGTATTTT CASSPLPVTSGNGTDTQYF
TRBJ2-1 . TRBV5-1 TRBD1 TGCGCCAGCAGCCCCGTGACAGGGTCGAATGAGCAGTTCTTC CASSPVTGSNEQFF
TRBJ2-1 . TRBV2 . TGTGCCAGCAGTGCCCTACCCGGCTCCTACAATGAGCAGTTCTTC CASSALPGSYNEQFF
TRBJ2-7 . TRBV2 TRBD1 TGTGCCAGCAGCGGGCCGGGACAGGGCGGTGAGCAGTACTTC CASSGPGQGGEQYF
TRBJ2-1 once TRBV11-3 . TGTGCCAGCAGCCCTACCCACGGCAATGAGCAGTTCTTC CASSPTHGNEQFF
TRBJ1-6 . TRBV10-3 TRBD1 TGTGCCACCAGACAGGGTCGTTCACCCCTCCACTTT CATRQGRSPLHF
TRBJ2-7 . TRBV7-9 . TGTGCCAGCAGCCGGGACACCTACGAGCAGTACTTC CASSRDTYEQYF
TRBJ2-5 . TRBV7-7 . TGTGCTAGCAGCGCATCAGGGGAGTTGACCCAGTACTTC CASSASGELTQYF
TRBJ2-7 . TRBV10-1 TRBD1 TGCGCCAGCAGTGGTGACAGGGGGCCCGAGCAGTACTTC CASSGDRGPEQYF
TRBJ2-7 . TRBV4-1 . TGCGCCAGCAGCCTGTTAGACACCTCCTACGAGCAGTACTTC CASSLLDTSYEQYF
TRBJ1-2 . TRBV6-1 . TGTGCCAGCACCGATAATCTGGGAGGAGGTGGCTACACCTTC CASTDNLGGGGYTF
TRBJ1-1 . TRBV5-4 . TGTGCCAGCAGCCTCCGACAGGAATTGAACACTGAAGCTTTCTTT CASSLRQELNTEAFF
TRBJ2-5 . TRBV2 . TGTGCCAGCAGATCAGGATTAGCGGCTAGACAAGAGACCCAGTACTTC CASRSGLAARQETQYF
TRBJ2-1 . TRBV5-4 . TGTGCCAGCAGACTGGACGGGGGTCGCGATGAGCAGTTCTTC CASRLDGGRDEQFF
TRBJ1-1 few TRBV11-1 . TGTGCCAGCAGCTTAGCGGCAGGGGTGTGGAACACTGAAGCTTTCTTT CASSLAAGVWNTEAFF
TRBJ2-7 . TRBV6-5 TRBD1 TGTGCCAGCAGTAAAGACAGGGGGCCCTACGAGCAGTACTTC CASSKDRGPYEQYF
TRBJ2-1 . TRBV7-2 . TGTGCCAGCAGACCTTGGGGAGGGGGGCCCTACAATGAGCAGTTCTTC CASRPWGGGPYNEQFF
TRBJ1-1 . TRBV9 . TGTGCCAGCAGCCTAGGACCAGGGCTCGCCACTGAAGCTTTCTTT CASSLGPGLATEAFF
TRBJ1-1 once TRBV28 . TGTGCCAGCAGCTCGGGGACAACTGAAGCTTTCTTT CASSSGTTEAFF
TRBJ1-5 . TRBV27 . TGTGCCAGCAGTTTCGGCAGGGGAAGCAATCAGCCCCAGCATTTT CASSFGRGSNQPQHF
TRBJ2-3 few TRBV12-5 . TGTGCTAGTGGTTTGCAGGGGATTGGGTCAGATACGCAGTATTTT CASGLQGIGSDTQYF
TRBJ2-3 . TRBV6-1 TRBD1 TGTGCCAGCAGTCCCCAGGGGGCTGGGACAGATACGCAGTATTTT CASSPQGAGTDTQYF
TRBJ2-1 . TRBV28 TRBD1 TGTGCCAGCAGTTTAAGACAGGGGATCGGTGAGCAGTTCTTC CASSLRQGIGEQFF
TRBJ2-1 . TRBV7-6 TRBD2 TGTGCCAGCAGCCAGACTAGCGCCAGCTCCTACAATGAGCAGTTCTTC CASSQTSASSYNEQFF
TRBJ2-5 . TRBV28 . TGTGCCAGCACCACCGGGGGGCCCCAAGAGACCCAGTACTTC CASTTGGPQETQYF
TRBJ2-7 . TRBV9 . TGTGCCAGCAGCGTCTCCCCGCAGGGAACCACATACGAGCAGTACTTC CASSVSPQGTTYEQYF
TRBJ1-5 . TRBV19 . TGTGCCAGTAGTCCCAGACAAGTTAGCAATCAGCCCCAGCATTTT CASSPRQVSNQPQHF
TRBJ2-3 . TRBV11-3 TRBD2 TGTGCCAGCAGCCCCGGACTAGCGGGAGATACGCAGTATTTT CASSPGLAGDTQYF
TRBJ2-3 once TRBV19 . TGTGCCAGTAGTTCAGTTGGTAGCACAGATACGCAGTATTTT CASSSVGSTDTQYF
TRBJ2-3 . TRBV19 . TGTGCCAGTAGTCGCCTAGCGAAGACAGATACGCAGTATTTT CASSRLAKTDTQYF
TRBJ2-3 . TRBV11-2 TRBD1 TGTGCCAGCAGCTTAGAGATTTGGCAGGGGGTCGCGTCTGATACGCAGTATTTT CASSLEIWQGVASDTQYF
TRBJ2-7 . TRBV27 . TGTGCCAGCAGCTTTCTGAGGGATGGTTCAGGCGAGCAGTACTTC CASSFLRDGSGEQYF
TRBJ1-5 . TRBV6-6 TRBD1 TGTGCCAGCTGTCGGGACAGAAATCAGCCCCAGCATTTT CASCRDRNQPQHF
TRBJ1-2 once TRBV4-2 TRBD1 TGTGCCAGCAGCCAAGATCGGGACAGGGGGCCTGGCTACACCTTC CASSQDRDRGPGYTF
TRBJ1-5 . TRBV28 . TGTGCCAGCAGTCCAAGTTCAGGGCTCCATCAGCCCCAGCATTTT CASSPSSGLHQPQHF
TRBJ2-3 . TRBV10-3 . TGTGCCATCAAGGAGCGGGCCACAGATACGCAGTATTTT CAIKERATDTQYF
TRBJ1-1 few TRBV10-3 . TGTGCCAGCAGACAGAAAGGGGGAATGAACACTGAAGCTTTCTTT CASRQKGGMNTEAFF
TRBJ2-1 once TRBV25-1 . TGTGCCAGCAGTGGAGCGGGCATGAACAATGAGCAGTTCTTC CASSGAGMNNEQFF
TRBJ1-1 . TRBV30 . TGTGCCTGGACCACTGAAACTGAAGCTTTCTTT CAWTTETEAFF
TRBJ1-6 few TRBV5-1 TRBD1 TGCGCCAGCAGCTTGGCTGGTCGACAGGGGGACTCACCCCTCCACTTT CASSLAGRQGDSPLHF
TRBJ2-7 . TRBV5-1 . TGCGCCAGCAGCTTGGTACGGCTAGAGGCCTACGAGCAGTACTTC CASSLVRLEAYEQYF
TRBJ2-2 . TRBV9 . TGTGCCAGCAGCGTAGTCCTAAACACCGGGGAGCTGTTTTTT CASSVVLNTGELFF
TRBJ2-3 . TRBV9 TRBD2 TGTGCCAGCAGCGTAGGGCCCTCGACCGAACTAGCGGGTTCGCAAAATACGCAGTATTTT CASSVGPSTELAGSQNTQYF
TRBJ2-1 few TRBV25-1 . TGTGCCAGCAGTGAATGGGGAGGCAATGAGCAGTTCTTC CASSEWGGNEQFF
TRBJ1-2 . TRBV6-1 TRBD1 TGTGCCAGCAGTGACAGGGGGTGGAACTATGGCTACACCTTC CASSDRGWNYGYTF
TRBJ1-2 . TRBV2 . TGTGCCAGCAAAAATCAGGCTAACTATGGCTACACCTTC CASKNQANYGYTF